This T cell receptor beta chain was documented in a study of blood T cells in healthy people across ages. Healthy individuals of Caucasian origin from Russia, aged roughly 6 to 95, served as donors. Trimming stripped 5 bases from V and 0 bases from J, with 14 bases between. Germline CDR1 reads MDHEN; CDR2 reads SYDVKM. The CDR3 length is 16 residues. With a J-beta primer mix and a sample-barcoded 5' primer, a second PCR ran about 7 to 11 cycles. Paired-end reads containing CDR3 totaled no fewer than 3 million for each sample. Each CDR3 protein is one row after TCRdb ran MiXCR on the 5' RACE reads. The data show roughly 700,000 distinct CDR3 sequences, with approximately 25% seen just once and more than 8% held by the top ten. This clonotype came up a few times. This same sample was also taken into another study, of T cells of mothers and their children. From that second work: Whether related or unrelated, pairs show similar shaping of TCR recombination output by thymic selection.

This rearrangement joins TRBV28 to TRBJ1-3; D uncertain. Input material: blood. This TCR was recovered from a boy younger than 18 in good health. CDR3 sequence reads: CASSGLDGISGNTIYF. The DNA for the CDR3 is TGTGCCAGCAGTGGCCTCGACGGCATCTCTGGAAACACCATATATTTT.